Below are 23 T cell receptor beta chains sequenced from a single sample in a study of cytomegalovirus exposure and HLA in healthy donors. Vbeta (60) and Jbeta (13) primers were used in the PCR. Using immunoSEQ multiplex PCR, the repertoire was profiled, and TCRdb retains in-frame clones only, with some absent. The sample gives 90,000 to 140,000 clones, 65% to 80% of which show up once; about 5.3% is in the top ten. The sample comprised PBMCs. These receptors were taken from a male donor in good health and CMV-seronegative.

The gene calls are TRBV11-3 and TRBJ2-3; 14 bases are shared with TRBD2. The CDR3 spans 20 residues. V shed 5 bases and J 6 bases; nucleotides not matched to a gene: 19. CDR1 SGHNT and CDR2 YENEEA come from the germline V gene. The CDR3 bases are TGTGCCAGCAGCCCTAGAGGGGGCAAGGGCTGGACTAGCGGGAGGGATACGCAGTATTTT. This sequence encodes CASSPRGGKGWTSGRDTQYF. The variable domain in full, with the rest retrieved from reference TRBV11-3 and TRBJ2-3, is EAGVVQSPRYKIIEKKQPVAFWCNPISGHNTLYWYLQNLGQGPELLIRYENEEAVDDSQLPKDRFSAERLKGVDSTLKIQPAELGDSAVYLCASSPRGGKGWTSGRDTQYFGPGTRLTVL.

This rearrangement joins TRBV9 to TRBJ2-1; D unclear. With 2 bases removed from V and 6 bases from J, the gap between germline ends came to 15 bases. Looked up from germline, CDR1 is SGDLS and CDR2 is YYNGEE. The CDR3 loop spans 15 amino acids. CDR3 region: CASSVRGNWLNEQFF. CDR3 coding DNA: TGTGCCAGCAGCGTTAGAGGAAACTGGCTCAATGAGCAGTTCTTC.

J is TRBJ2-7 and V is TRBV4-1, with D unresolved. Germline V gene data show CDR1 as MGHRA and CDR2 as YSYEKL. This CDR3 region has 16 residues. Deletions cut 1 base from V and 3 bases from J, with 16 bases between. CDR3 in DNA: TGCGCCAGCAGCCAAGGGAATCTAGGAGCCCTCTACGAGCAGTACTTC. Its translation: CASSQGNLGALYEQYF.

This clone was picked up a small number of times. The chain links TRBV19 to TRBJ1-1; D not certain. Between the trimmed V and J ends, which lost 9 bases and 4 bases, there was a span of 18 bases. CDR1 and CDR2 (germline): LNHDA, SQIVND (reference sequence). The CDR3 has 14 residues. The CDR3 loop is CASVVGGVSTEAFF. The DNA for the CDR3 is TGTGCCAGCGTAGTGGGCGGGGTAAGCACTGAAGCTTTCTTT.

CDR3 in amino acids: CASSLFVFAGNQPQHF. CDR3 nucleotides: TGTGCCAGCAGTTTATTTGTGTTTGCGGGCAATCAGCCCCAGCATTTT. The chain combines TRBV28 with TRBJ1-5; D is ambiguous. CDR3 length equals 16 residues. The ends were cut back, 1 base at V and 2 bases at J, with 12 bases in the middle. Germline V lookup: CDR1 MDHEN, CDR2 SYDVKM.

J is TRBJ1-4 and V is TRBV7-2; a weak D match, TRBD1 (6 bases). The CDR3 runs 15 residues. Germline CDR1 reads SGHTA; CDR2 reads FQGNSA. V lost 1 base and J 12 bases, leaving 18 bases between the germline ends. In DNA form, the CDR3 reads TGTGCCAGCAGCTTAGTAGCTTCGTGGGGGGGCGAACTGTTTTTT. Translated: CASSLVASWGGELFF.

This clone has only a few counts. For the CDR3, the DNA is TGCGCCAGCAGCTTGGTGACAAACGAGCAGTACTTC. Its protein is CASSLVTNEQYF. This chain connects TRBV5-1 to TRBJ2-7; no reliable D call. Per germline, CDR1 SGHRS and CDR2 YFSETQ. The V end lost 0 bases, the J end lost 5 bases, and 6 bases lay between the germline ends. This CDR3 region has 12 residues. Drawing the rest from reference TRBV5-1 and TRBJ2-7, the complete variable domain is KAGVTQTPRYLIKTRGQQVTLSCSPISGHRSVSWYQQTPGQGLQFLFEYFSETQRNKGNFPGRFSGRQFSNSRSEMNVSTLELGDSALYLCASSLVTNEQYFGPGTRLTVT.

The chain links TRBV28 to TRBJ1-5; D might be TRBD1 (6 bases). This CDR3 is 15 amino acids long. Germline values: CDR1 MDHEN, CDR2 SYDVKM. V lost 5 bases and J lost 7, with 18 bases in between. In DNA, the CDR3 is TGTGCCAGCAGTAACCCTAGGGGGTCGGACCAGCCCCAGCATTTT. Translating gives CASSNPRGSDQPQHF.

This clone was recorded a few times. The chain carries TRBV6-1 and TRBJ2-3; perhaps TRBD2 as D (6 bases). V lost 2 bases, J lost 4 bases, and 16 bases lay in between. The germline gives CDR1 MNHNS, CDR2 SASEGT. This CDR3 spans 16 amino acids. CDR3 in amino acids: CASSEPKEGQADTQYF. CDR3 coding DNA: TGTGCCAGCAGTGAACCCAAGGAGGGCCAAGCAGATACGCAGTATTTT.

This chain joins TRBV7-2 and TRBJ2-5, with 12 bases aligning to TRBD2. The CDR3 loop spans 15 amino acids. Per the germline V gene, CDR1 is SGHTA and CDR2 is FQGNSA. J gave up 4 bases and V 1 base, and 1 base lay outside the gene matches. CDR3 residues: CASSLELAGGETQYF. CDR3 DNA: TGTGCCAGCAGCTTAGAACTAGCGGGAGGAGAGACCCAGTACTTC. Full variable domain (outside the CDR3, taken from reference TRBV7-2 and TRBJ2-5): GAGVSQSPSNKVTEKGKDVELRCDPISGHTALYWYRQSLGQGLEFLIYFQGNSAPDKSGLPSDRFSAERTGGSVSTLTIQRTQQEDSAVYLCASSLELAGGETQYFGPGTRLLVL.

The chain uses TRBV30 and TRBJ2-7; TRBD2 might be the D (6 bases). V lost 2 bases and J 3 bases, leaving 32 bases between the germline ends. Germline assignment: CDR1 GTSNPN and CDR2 SVGIG (reference sequence). The CDR3 consists of 20 residues. In DNA form, the CDR3 reads TGTGCCTGGAGTATCGATCGACAAACTCGGCGGCGGGAAATTGGCTACGAGCAGTACTTC. It is translated as CAWSIDRQTRRREIGYEQYF. The variable domain in full, completed from reference TRBV30 and TRBJ2-7, reads SQTIHQWPATLVQPVGSPLSLECTVEGTSNPNLYWYRQAAGRGLQLLFYSVGIGQISSEVPQNLSASRPQDRQFILSSKKLLLSDSGFYLCAWSIDRQTRRREIGYEQYFGPGTRLTVT.

This clone was recorded only once. The genes are TRBV5-4 and TRBJ2-7; 10 nucleotides match TRBD2. From germline, CDR1 is SGHNT and CDR2 YYREEE (reference sequence). Unmatched junction bases numbered 3, after V lost 3 bases and J lost 3 bases. The CDR3 totals 14 residues. The chain's CDR3 is CASSSGLAVYEQYF. Written as DNA, the CDR3 is TGTGCCAGCAGCTCCGGACTAGCGGTCTACGAGCAGTACTTC.

This chain links TRBV14 with TRBJ2-1; 9 bases are shared with TRBD1. The trim removed 2 bases at V and 7 bases at J, leaving 6 bases unmatched. CDR3 size: 15 residues. CDR1 and CDR2 from the germline V gene are SGHDN and FVKESK. In DNA, the CDR3 is TGTGCCAGCAGCCAATTACAGGGGGCGTGGAATGAGCAGTTCTTC. This gives the protein CASSQLQGAWNEQFF.

Comments on this clone: Other DNA sequences within the sample encode an identical CDR3. V and J are TRBV5-1 and TRBJ2-5; 14 nucleotides align to TRBD2. The CDR3 loop spans 16 amino acids. The V segment lost 2 bases and the J segment 4 bases; nucleotides outside the gene matches: 4. Germline V gene sequence: CDR1 SGHRS, CDR2 YFSETQ. The CDR3 DNA sequence: TGCGCCAGCAGCTTAGGGGGACTAGCGGGAGTAGAGACCCAGTACTTC. It yields the protein CASSLGGLAGVETQYF.

The chain carries TRBV6-1 and TRBJ2-4; 8 bases are shared with TRBD2. The CDR3 has 19 residues. V lost 2 bases, J lost 2 bases, and 14 bases stayed unmatched. In germline, CDR1 is MNHNS, CDR2 SASEGT. CDR3 coding DNA: TGTGCCAGCAGTGAACTTCGACTAGCGCTCGAGGAAACCAAAAACATTCAGTACTTC. Protein product: CASSELRLALEETKNIQYF.

This clone was picked up a small number of times. This chain uses TRBV5-1 with TRBJ1-4; D gene uncertain. This CDR3 comprises 14 residues. Trimming cost V 4 bases and J 7 bases, with 14 bases left between them. Germline V gene data show CDR1 as SGHRS and CDR2 as YFSETQ. CDR3: CASSHRGEGEKLFF. The CDR3, as DNA: TGCGCCAGCAGCCACCGCGGGGAAGGTGAAAAACTGTTTTTT.

This clone was detected once. This rearrangement joins TRBV2 to TRBJ2-7, with D perhaps TRBD2 (5 bases). The germline V and J ends were trimmed by 2 bases and 4 bases, with 6 bases remaining between them. Germline loops: CDR1 SNHLY, CDR2 FYNNEI. There are 12 residues in the CDR3. The CDR3 DNA is TGTGCCAGCAGTGAACGGGGATACGAGCAGTACTTC. Residues: CASSERGYEQYF.

This clone was found a few times. The J gene is TRBJ2-7, the V gene TRBV15, with 9 bases matching TRBD1. This CDR3 has 16 residues. With 1 base clipped from V and 5 bases from J, the junction kept 9 bases outside the gene matches. Germline lookup yields CDR1 LNHNV and CDR2 YYDKDF (reference sequence). The CDR3 protein is CATSRATGTGSDEQYF. DNA for the CDR3: TGTGCCACCAGCAGAGCGACCGGGACAGGGTCCGACGAGCAGTACTTC.

The chain couples TRBV27 to TRBJ1-1; D unresolved. The CDR3 spans 17 residues. Germline-derived CDR1 and CDR2 are MNHEY and SMNVEV (reference sequence). V was cut by 0 bases and J by 4 bases, with 18 bases left in between. This CDR3 reads CASSLSRAVSGGTEAFF. The CDR3 DNA follows: TGTGCCAGCAGTTTATCGAGGGCGGTTTCAGGAGGCACTGAAGCTTTCTTT.

The chain links TRBV7-3 to TRBJ2-3, with no clear D. The CDR3 extends over 15 amino acids. Germline CDR1 is SGHTA and CDR2 is FQGTGA. V was clipped by 5 bases and J by 0 bases, with 12 bases between them. CDR3 nucleotide sequence: TGTGCCAGCAGCGACCTGGGCTTTAGCACAGATACGCAGTATTTT. It specifies CASSDLGFSTDTQYF. The variable domain in full, completed from reference TRBV7-3 and TRBJ2-3, reads GAGVSQTPSNKVTEKGKYVELRCDPISGHTALYWYRQSLGQGPEFLIYFQGTGAADDSGLPNDRFFAVRPEGSVSTLKIQRTERGDSAVYLCASSDLGFSTDTQYFGPGTRLTVL.

This chain joins TRBV14 and TRBJ1-1; no clear D. This CDR3 has 13 amino acids. The germline gives CDR1 SGHDN, CDR2 FVKESK. The V and J ends lost 1 base and 11 bases respectively, with 14 bases between them. The CDR3 DNA reads as TGTGCCAGCAGCCAAGGGCCCGGGTTGGGTGCTTTCTTT. Translated: CASSQGPGLGAFF. The variable domain in full, completed from reference TRBV14 and TRBJ1-1, reads EAGVTQFPSHSVIEKGQTVTLRCDPISGHDNLYWYRRVMGKEIKFLLHFVKESKQDESGMPNNRFLAERTGGTYSTLKVQPAELEDSGVYFCASSQGPGLGAFFGQGTRLTVV.

The chain employs TRBV4-3 and TRBJ2-1; D remains ambiguous. CDR3 size: 13 residues. V was clipped by 5 bases and J by 4 bases, with 9 bases between them. CDR1 and CDR2 (germline): LGHNA, YSLEER. CDR3 residues: CASSLSSYNEQFF. Here the CDR3 DNA reads TGCGCCAGCAGCTTGTCATCATACAATGAGCAGTTCTTC.

The chain has TRBV28 and TRBJ2-1, with 10 nucleotides matching TRBD2. This CDR3 contains 16 residues. CDR1 is MDHEN and CDR2 is SYDVKM in the germline V gene. V lost 5 bases to trimming and J lost 4 bases; unmatched junction nucleotides: 8. CDR3 in amino acids: CASSPPGAGGYNEQFF. The CDR3 region has the DNA TGTGCCAGCAGTCCACCGGGAGCGGGAGGGTACAATGAGCAGTTCTTC.